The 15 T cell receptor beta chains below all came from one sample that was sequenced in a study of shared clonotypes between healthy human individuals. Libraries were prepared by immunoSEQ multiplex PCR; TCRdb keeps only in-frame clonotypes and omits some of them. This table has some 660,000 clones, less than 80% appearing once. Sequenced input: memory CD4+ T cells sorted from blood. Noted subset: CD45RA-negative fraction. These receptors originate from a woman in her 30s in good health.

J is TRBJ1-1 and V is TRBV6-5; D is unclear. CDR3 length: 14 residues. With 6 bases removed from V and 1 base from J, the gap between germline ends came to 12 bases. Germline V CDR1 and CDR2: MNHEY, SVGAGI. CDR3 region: CASSPAGGNTEAFF. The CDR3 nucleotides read TGTGCCAGCAGCCCTGCGGGAGGGAACACTGAAGCTTTCTTT.

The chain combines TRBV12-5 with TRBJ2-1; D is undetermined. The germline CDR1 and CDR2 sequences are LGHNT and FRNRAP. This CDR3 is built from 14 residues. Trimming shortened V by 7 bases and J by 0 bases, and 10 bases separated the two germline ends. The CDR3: CASAAESSYNEQFF. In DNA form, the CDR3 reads TGTGCTAGTGCCGCGGAAAGCTCCTACAATGAGCAGTTCTTC.

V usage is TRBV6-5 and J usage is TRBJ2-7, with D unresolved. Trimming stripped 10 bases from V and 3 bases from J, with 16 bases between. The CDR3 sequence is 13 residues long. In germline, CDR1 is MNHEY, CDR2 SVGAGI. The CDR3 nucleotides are TGTGCCACTTCTGCGGCGGACCACTACGAGCAGTACTTC. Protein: CATSAADHYEQYF.

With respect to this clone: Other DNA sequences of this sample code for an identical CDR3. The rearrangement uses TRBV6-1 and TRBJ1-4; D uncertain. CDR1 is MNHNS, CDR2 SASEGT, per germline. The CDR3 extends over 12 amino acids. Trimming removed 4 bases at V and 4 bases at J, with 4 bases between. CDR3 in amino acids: CASSARNEKLFF. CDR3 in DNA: TGTGCCAGCAGTGCCCGTAATGAAAAACTGTTTTTT.

CDR3 sequence: CASSEGGGRALEQFF. CDR3 DNA: TGTGCCAGCAGTGAAGGGGGCGGGAGGGCCCTCGAGCAGTTCTTC. This rearrangement joins TRBV6-4 to TRBJ2-1; 9 nucleotides agree with TRBD2. CDR1 MRHNA and CDR2 SNTAGT come from the germline V gene. The junction had 10 bases not matched to a gene; V was cut back by 3 bases and J by 10 bases. The CDR3 spans 15 residues.

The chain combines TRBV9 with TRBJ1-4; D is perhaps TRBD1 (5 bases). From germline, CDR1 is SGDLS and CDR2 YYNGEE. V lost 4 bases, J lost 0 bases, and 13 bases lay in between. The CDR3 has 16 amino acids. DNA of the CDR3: TGTGCCAGCAGCCTCTCACGGGGGGCAACTAATGAAAAACTGTTTTTT. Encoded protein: CASSLSRGATNEKLFF. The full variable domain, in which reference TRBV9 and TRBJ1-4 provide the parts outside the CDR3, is DSGVTQTPKHLITATGQRVTLRCSPRSGDLSVYWYQQSLDQGLQFLIQYYNGEERAKGNILERFSAQQFPDLHSELNLSSLELGDSALYFCASSLSRGATNEKLFFGSGTQLSVL.

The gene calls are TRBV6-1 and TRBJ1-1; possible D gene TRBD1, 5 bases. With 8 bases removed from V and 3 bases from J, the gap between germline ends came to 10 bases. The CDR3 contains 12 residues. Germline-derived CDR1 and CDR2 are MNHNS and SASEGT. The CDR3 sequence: CASGGKYTEAFF. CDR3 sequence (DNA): TGTGCCAGCGGGGGGAAGTACACTGAAGCTTTCTTT.

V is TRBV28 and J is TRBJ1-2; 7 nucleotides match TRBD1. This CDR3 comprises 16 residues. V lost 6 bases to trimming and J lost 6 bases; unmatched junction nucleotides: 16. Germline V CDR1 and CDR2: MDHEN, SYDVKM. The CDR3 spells CASRPFLFTGVNGYTF. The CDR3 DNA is TGTGCCAGCAGGCCCTTCCTGTTTACAGGGGTTAATGGCTACACCTTC.

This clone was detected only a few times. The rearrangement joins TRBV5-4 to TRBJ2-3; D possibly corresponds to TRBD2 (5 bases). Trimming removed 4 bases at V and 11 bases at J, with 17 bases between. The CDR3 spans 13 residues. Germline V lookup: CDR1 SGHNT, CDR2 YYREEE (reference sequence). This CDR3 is CASSPGLPGWQYF. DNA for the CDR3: TGTGCCAGCAGCCCCGGACTCCCCGGATGGCAGTATTTT.

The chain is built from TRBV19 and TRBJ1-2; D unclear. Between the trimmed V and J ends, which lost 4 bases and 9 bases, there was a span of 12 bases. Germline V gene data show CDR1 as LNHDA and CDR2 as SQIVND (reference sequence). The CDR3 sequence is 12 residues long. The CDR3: CASSTYKERYTF. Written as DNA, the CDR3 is TGTGCCAGTAGTACGTACAAGGAACGCTACACCTTC.

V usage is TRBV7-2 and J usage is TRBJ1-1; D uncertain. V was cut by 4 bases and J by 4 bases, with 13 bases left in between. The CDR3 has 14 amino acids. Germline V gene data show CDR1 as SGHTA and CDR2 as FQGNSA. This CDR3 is CASSSTGRVTEAFF. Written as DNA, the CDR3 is TGTGCCAGCAGCTCTACGGGGAGGGTCACTGAAGCTTTCTTT.

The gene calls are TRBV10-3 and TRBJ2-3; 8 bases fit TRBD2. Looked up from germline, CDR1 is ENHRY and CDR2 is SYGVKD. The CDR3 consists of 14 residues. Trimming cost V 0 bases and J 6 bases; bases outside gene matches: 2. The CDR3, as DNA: TGTGCCATCAGTGAGTCGGCTAGCGGGGATACGCAGTATTTT. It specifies CAISESASGDTQYF.

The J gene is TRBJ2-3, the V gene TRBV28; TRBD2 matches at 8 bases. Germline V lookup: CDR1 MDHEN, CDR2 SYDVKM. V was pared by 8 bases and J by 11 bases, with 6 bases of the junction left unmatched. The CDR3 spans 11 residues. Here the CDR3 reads CASRTSGLQYF. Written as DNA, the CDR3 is TGTGCCAGCCGAACTAGCGGATTGCAGTATTTT.

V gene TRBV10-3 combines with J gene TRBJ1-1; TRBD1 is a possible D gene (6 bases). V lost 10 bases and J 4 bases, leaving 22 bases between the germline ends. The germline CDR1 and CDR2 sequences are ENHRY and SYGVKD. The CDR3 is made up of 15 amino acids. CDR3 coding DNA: TGTGCCACCATCCCGGGGGGGGGCGCGAGCACTGAAGCTTTCTTT. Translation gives CATIPGGGASTEAFF.

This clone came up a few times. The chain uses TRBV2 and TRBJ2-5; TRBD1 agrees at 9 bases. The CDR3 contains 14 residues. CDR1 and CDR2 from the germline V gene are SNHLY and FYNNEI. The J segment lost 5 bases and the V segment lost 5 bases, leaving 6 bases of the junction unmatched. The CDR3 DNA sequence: TGTGCCAGCAGTTACAGGGGGCTCGGGGAGACCCAGTACTTC. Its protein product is CASSYRGLGETQYF. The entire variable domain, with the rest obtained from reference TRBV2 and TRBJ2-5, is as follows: EPEVTQTPSHQVTQMGQEVILRCVPISNHLYFYWYRQILGQKVEFLVSFYNNEISEKSEIFDDQFSVERPDGSNFTLKIRSTKLEDSAMYFCASSYRGLGETQYFGPGTRLLVL.